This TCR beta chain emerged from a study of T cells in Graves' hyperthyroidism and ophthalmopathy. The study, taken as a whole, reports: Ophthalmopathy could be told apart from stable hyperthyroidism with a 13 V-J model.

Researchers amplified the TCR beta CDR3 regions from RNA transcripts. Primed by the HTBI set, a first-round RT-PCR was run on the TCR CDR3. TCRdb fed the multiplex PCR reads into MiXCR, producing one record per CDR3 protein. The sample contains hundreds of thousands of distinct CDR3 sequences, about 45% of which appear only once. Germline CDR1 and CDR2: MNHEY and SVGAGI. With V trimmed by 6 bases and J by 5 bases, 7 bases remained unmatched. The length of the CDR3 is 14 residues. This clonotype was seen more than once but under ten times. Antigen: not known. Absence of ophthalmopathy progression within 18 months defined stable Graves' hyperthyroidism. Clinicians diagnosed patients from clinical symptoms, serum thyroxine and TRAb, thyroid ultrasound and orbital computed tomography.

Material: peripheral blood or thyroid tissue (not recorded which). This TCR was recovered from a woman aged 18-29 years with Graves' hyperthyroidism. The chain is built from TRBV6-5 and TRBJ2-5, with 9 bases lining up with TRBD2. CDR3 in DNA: TGTGCCAGCAGCGCTGGGACTAGCCGGGAGACCCAGTACTTC. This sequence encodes CASSAGTSRETQYF.